Listed below are T cell receptor beta chains from one sample, sequenced in a study of blood T cell repertoires in COVID-19. Sequencing used immunoSEQ multiplex PCR; TCRdb keeps in-frame clones, though not all of them. The sample consists of 300,000 to 350,000 clones, around 90% of them appearing once. Sequencing used peripheral blood. Receptor source: a woman aged 30 to 39 with COVID-19, enrolled during active disease. Each CDR3 is given with its conserved first and last residue. D genes are given only for firm matches. Rows give clone size only sometimes, using once, few, many, or a class for an expanded clone.

v_gene	abundance	d_gene	j_gene	CDR3aa
TRBV6-4	-	TRBD1	TRBJ2-1	CASSDSQGAYNEQFF
TRBV5-4	once	-	TRBJ2-1	CASSWVGGLGRDEQFF
TRBV7-8	once	TRBD1	TRBJ2-7	CASSSNNRGLNEQYF
TRBV21-1	-	-	TRBJ1-1	CASTWDRVGKTEAFF
TRBV10-3	-	TRBD1	TRBJ1-4	CAISEGTGGLEKLFF
TRBV19	-	TRBD1	TRBJ2-7	CASSSRQGYEQYF
TRBV19	-	-	TRBJ1-5	CASSTPNSNQPQHF
TRBV5-8	-	TRBD1	TRBJ1-5	CASSIRDRSGPQHF
TRBV27	-	TRBD2	TRBJ2-7	CASLSGTSPYEQYF
TRBV7-9	-	TRBD2	TRBJ2-7	CASSRMGTTSGGGEQYF
TRBV29-1	-	TRBD1	TRBJ1-5	CSVGQGSNQPQHF
TRBV5-1	-	TRBD1	TRBJ1-1	CASTTTGGATEAFF
TRBV6-1	-	TRBD1	TRBJ2-1	CASSARQGATQGTYNEQFF
TRBV5-1	-	-	TRBJ2-7	CASRDDLASYEQYF
TRBV6-6	few	-	TRBJ2-5	CASSPQGKETQYF
TRBV14	-	-	TRBJ1-4	CASSQDSPSDSGGANEKLFF